This is a list of T cell receptor beta chains from one sample in a study. Using its own MiXCR run on the 5' RACE reads, TCRdb lists one record per CDR3 protein. The table includes approximately 5,300 distinct CDR3 sequences, 30% to 40% detected once. Sequencing used memory CD4+ T cells sorted from a lymph node. These receptors came from a female donor with breast cancer. CDR3s include the opening cysteine and the closing phenylalanine or tryptophan.

CDR3 protein,J gene,V gene
CASSSGVGGYNEQFF,TRBJ2-1,TRBV4-1
CASRLLAGAKDTQYF,TRBJ2-3,TRBV6-1
CASSTDYRVRNIQYF,TRBJ2-4,TRBV7-2
CSARDLMRGEGFYTF,TRBJ1-2,TRBV20-1
CASSSSGTDNQPQHF,TRBJ1-5,TRBV7-9
CASSLGFSGKNYKQHF,TRBJ2-7,TRBV11-2
CASSSPGLSGSVNEQFF,TRBJ2-1,TRBV7-9
CASSQIQGTQYF,TRBJ2-3,TRBV4-1
CASSQRQGIVVGHTDTQYF,TRBJ2-3,TRBV4-1
CASSQFVGFNEQFF,TRBJ2-1,TRBV5-1
CSAGTGTGGGTF,TRBJ1-2,TRBV29-1
CASKGSGQNQPQHF,TRBJ1-5,TRBV27
CASSLWGGGYGYTF,TRBJ1-2,TRBV27
CASSWTAGSGNTIYF,TRBJ1-3,TRBV12-3/TRBV12-4
CASRGGETEKLFF,TRBJ1-4,TRBV6-5
CASSIGGRSYNEQFF,TRBJ2-1,TRBV19
CASRGTGGDEQFF,TRBJ2-1,TRBV4-1
CASSQEGGRNTDTQYF,TRBJ2-3,TRBV4-1
CASRTATGGSYEQYF,TRBJ2-7,TRBV6-2/TRBV6-3
CSASNSLNTEAFF,TRBJ1-1,TRBV20-1
CASSFSGTGGRRTEAFF,TRBJ1-1,TRBV6-5
CASSSSYEQYF,TRBJ2-7,TRBV5-1
CASSRGNTEAFF,TRBJ1-1,TRBV5-1
CASGAPAGGIYNEQYF,.,TRBV12-5
CASRPGLQETQYF,TRBJ2-5,TRBV6-5
CASSQDRQRWEQYF,TRBJ2-7,TRBV4-3
CASRTGTGGTYEQYF,TRBJ2-7,TRBV28
CSARTRGSYNEQFF,TRBJ2-1,TRBV20-1
CASSPGWGKPDEQFF,TRBJ2-1,TRBV28
CASSLAGVDGYTF,TRBJ1-2,TRBV5-1
CASSVATSGKEYF,TRBJ2-3,TRBV7-9
CASSQPTGGVGTEAFF,TRBJ1-1,TRBV11-2
CAWSLTVPNYGYTF,TRBJ1-2,TRBV30
CSVELGAVTYNEQFF,TRBJ2-1,TRBV29-1
CASRPLAGGEGGTQYF,TRBJ2-3,TRBV6-1
CASSQVGLAGKETQYF,TRBJ2-5,TRBV4-1
CASSLDLTSGRNEQFF,TRBJ2-1,TRBV11-2
CASSLSPDPYGYTF,TRBJ1-2,TRBV28
CASSLLGLQGNTIYF,TRBJ1-3,TRBV5-6
CSAREGGSGNTIYF,TRBJ1-3,TRBV20-1
CASSHDPPGQLMNTEAFF,TRBJ1-1,TRBV3-1
CASRRDSGNVYEKYF,TRBJ2-7,TRBV5-4
CASSQGSTYEQYF,TRBJ2-7,TRBV18
CASSLAGATTVTDTQYF,TRBJ2-3,TRBV7-6